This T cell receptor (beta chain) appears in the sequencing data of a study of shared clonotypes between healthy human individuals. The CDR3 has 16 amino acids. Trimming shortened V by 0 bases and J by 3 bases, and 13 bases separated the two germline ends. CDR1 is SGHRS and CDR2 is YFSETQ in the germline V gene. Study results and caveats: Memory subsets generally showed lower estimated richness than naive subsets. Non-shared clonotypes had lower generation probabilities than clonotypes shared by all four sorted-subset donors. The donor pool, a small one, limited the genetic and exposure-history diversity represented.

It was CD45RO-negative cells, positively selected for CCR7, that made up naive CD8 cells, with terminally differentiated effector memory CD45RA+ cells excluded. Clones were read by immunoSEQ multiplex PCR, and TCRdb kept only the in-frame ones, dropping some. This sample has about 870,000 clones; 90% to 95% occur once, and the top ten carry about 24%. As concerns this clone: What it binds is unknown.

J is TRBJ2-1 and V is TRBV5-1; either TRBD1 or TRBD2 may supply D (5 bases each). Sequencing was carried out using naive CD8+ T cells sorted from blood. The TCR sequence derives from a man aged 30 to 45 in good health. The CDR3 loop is CASSLVLGTNYNEQFF. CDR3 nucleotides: TGCGCCAGCAGCTTGGTTCTCGGGACCAACTACAATGAGCAGTTCTTC.